These 19 T cell receptor beta chains came from one sample sequenced in a study of tumor-infiltrating T cells and Merkel cell polyomavirus. At the level of the study: The T cells studied were KLL-specific CD8+ cells against Merkel polyomavirus.

Immunohistochemistry showed robust Merkel cell polyomavirus Large T antigen staining in every patient's tumor. The repertoire was sequenced with immunoSEQ multiplex PCR; TCRdb's copy has only in-frame clones and lacks some. This sample has over 900 clones; 88% occur once, and the top ten carry 12%. Sequencing input: lymph node tissue. These receptors all come from a woman in her 70s with Merkel cell carcinoma.

The chain has TRBV2 and TRBJ2-5, with a weak D call TRBD2 (5 bases). CDR1 is SNHLY and CDR2 is FYNNEI in the germline V gene. Trimming took off 5 bases at V and 5 bases at J, with 9 bases between the two ends. The CDR3 length is 12 residues. The CDR3 here is CASSTSGETQYF. CDR3 nucleotides: TGTGCCAGCAGTACTAGTGGGGAGACCCAGTACTTC. The variable domain in full, with the rest retrieved from reference TRBV2 and TRBJ2-5, is EPEVTQTPSHQVTQMGQEVILRCVPISNHLYFYWYRQILGQKVEFLVSFYNNEISEKSEIFDDQFSVERPDGSNFTLKIRSTKLEDSAMYFCASSTSGETQYFGPGTRLLVL.

The V call is TRBV11-2, the J call TRBJ2-2; 8 nucleotides match TRBD1. This CDR3 has 15 amino acids. The V gene's germline CDR1 is SGHAT and CDR2 FQNNGV. The J segment lost 7 bases and the V segment lost 3 bases, leaving 7 bases of the junction unmatched. The CDR3 loop reads CASSFKTGVHGELFF. DNA of the CDR3: TGTGCCAGCAGCTTTAAGACAGGGGTCCACGGGGAGCTGTTTTTT.

The rearrangement joins TRBV2 to TRBJ1-1, with a possible D match to TRBD1 (5 bases). Germline-derived CDR1 and CDR2 are SNHLY and FYNNEI. The CDR3 is 11 residues long. The V and J ends lost 4 bases and 8 bases respectively, with 8 bases between them. The CDR3 reads CASSGGTEAFF. The CDR3 bases are TGTGCCAGCAGTGGGGGCACCGAAGCTTTCTTT.

J is TRBJ2-3 and V is TRBV5-1, with D perhaps matching TRBD2 (5 bases). Germline lookup yields CDR1 SGHRS and CDR2 YFSETQ. CDR3 length: 15 amino acids. Deletions cut 5 bases from V and 0 bases from J, with 13 bases between. CDR3 DNA: TGCGCCAGCAGGGCCACGAGCGGTAGCACAGATACGCAGTATTTT. Its protein product is CASRATSGSTDTQYF.

The chain combines TRBV7-2 with TRBJ1-2; D is perhaps TRBD1 (5 bases). This CDR3 comprises 13 residues. CDR1 and CDR2 (germline): SGHTA, FQGNSA. Trimming took 5 bases from V and 4 from J, leaving 11 bases between them. The CDR3 spells CASSRDRLYGYTF. The CDR3 DNA reads as TGTGCCAGCAGCCGTGACAGACTCTATGGCTACACCTTC.

V gene TRBV13 combines with J gene TRBJ2-1; D is possibly TRBD1 (6 bases). Germline CDR1 and CDR2: PRHDT and FYEKMQ (reference sequence). The CDR3 spans 15 residues. With 5 bases removed from V and 8 bases from J, the gap between germline ends came to 19 bases. CDR3 residues: CASSAGTRGWDEQFF. The CDR3 nucleotides read TGTGCCAGCAGCGCCGGGACAAGGGGCTGGGATGAGCAGTTCTTC.

The gene calls are TRBV7-9 and TRBJ1-1; the D is unclear. Trimming cost V 6 bases and J 0 bases, with 11 bases left between them. Germline V gene sequence: CDR1 SEHNR, CDR2 FQNEAQ (reference sequence). The CDR3 has 14 residues. The CDR3 DNA reads TGTGCCAGCAGAGTCGCGGCCATGAACACTGAAGCTTTCTTT. It specifies CASRVAAMNTEAFF.

This clone is a singleton in its sample. One end of the junction does not line up with germline, which may come from a read error. The chain carries TRBV7-7 and TRBJ2-5; D might be TRBD2 (5 bases). The germline V gene has CDR1 SSHAT and CDR2 FNYEAQ (reference sequence). This CDR3 is built from 13 residues. The CDR3 coding sequence is TGTGCTAGCAGCCGGGGTGGAGAGGAGACCCAGTACTTC. Translated: CASSRGGEETQYF.

This sequence joins TRBV30 and TRBJ1-5; 10 bases line up with TRBD1. The CDR3 runs to 15 residues. The V and J ends lost 2 bases and 5 bases, in that order; junction bases with no gene match: 6. CDR1 is GTSNPN, CDR2 SVGIG, per germline (reference sequence). CDR3 nucleotides: TGTGCCTGGAGTCAGGGGACAGGGGTTTATCAGCCCCAGCATTTT. Protein product: CAWSQGTGVYQPQHF.

The chain is built from TRBV14 and TRBJ1-1; D is undetermined. Trimming removed 4 bases from V and 0 bases from J, with 12 bases in between. Per germline, CDR1 SGHDN and CDR2 FVKESK. This CDR3 is built from 15 residues. CDR3 loop: CASSRIDMMNTEAFF. The CDR3 coding sequence is TGTGCCAGCAGCCGAATAGACATGATGAACACTGAAGCTTTCTTT. Complete variable domain (other parts from reference TRBV14 and TRBJ1-1): EAGVTQFPSHSVIEKGQTVTLRCDPISGHDNLYWYRRVMGKEIKFLLHFVKESKQDESGMPNNRFLAERTGGTYSTLKVQPAELEDSGVYFCASSRIDMMNTEAFFGQGTRLTVV.

The V gene is TRBV7-3, the J gene TRBJ2-3; a weak D match, TRBD1 (6 bases). The CDR3 consists of 14 residues. Deletions cut 4 bases from V and 2 bases from J, with 10 bases between. CDR1 SGHTA and CDR2 FQGTGA come from the germline V gene. CDR3 sequence reads: CASSSGQNTDTQYF. For the CDR3, the DNA is TGTGCCAGCAGCTCCGGACAGAACACAGATACGCAGTATTTT.

This clone was seen more than once but under ten times. The rearrangement links TRBV9 to TRBJ2-5; 11 bases are a match to TRBD2. Germline V CDR1 and CDR2: SGDLS, YYNGEE. V gave up 3 bases and J gave up 4 bases; unmatched junction bases: 5. This CDR3 contains 15 residues. The DNA for the CDR3 is TGTGCCAGCAGCGCGTCCGGGACTAGCGGAGAGACCCAGTACTTC. Translated, it gives CASSASGTSGETQYF. The variable domain in full, with the rest retrieved from reference TRBV9 and TRBJ2-5, is DSGVTQTPKHLITATGQRVTLRCSPRSGDLSVYWYQQSLDQGLQFLIQYYNGEERAKGNILERFSAQQFPDLHSELNLSSLELGDSALYFCASSASGTSGETQYFGPGTRLLVL.

This CDR3 reads CARSPDYGYTF. CDR3 coding DNA: TGTGCCAGGAGTCCGGACTATGGCTACACCTTC. The V and J genes are TRBV11-3 and TRBJ1-2; no clear D gene. V gave up 9 bases and J gave up 3 bases, with 8 bases separating them. This CDR3 is built from 11 residues. CDR1 and CDR2 from the germline V gene are SGHNT and YENEEA.

In its sample, this clone was seen once. This sequence joins TRBV29-1 and TRBJ1-2; possible D gene TRBD1, 6 bases. Germline values: CDR1 SQVTM, CDR2 ANQGSEA. The CDR3 is made up of 11 amino acids. V lost 7 bases, J lost 2 bases, and 8 bases lay in between. DNA of the CDR3: TGCAGCGGGACAGAGAACTATGGCTACACCTTC. Its translation: CSGTENYGYTF. The whole variable domain, filled in from reference TRBV29-1 and TRBJ1-2, reads SAVISQKPSRDICQRGTSLTIQCQVDSQVTMMFWYRQQPGQSLTLIATANQGSEATYESGFVIDKFPISRPNLTFSTLTVSNMSPEDSSIYLCSGTENYGYTFGSGTRLTVV.

The chain uses TRBV6-5 and TRBJ2-7; 11 nucleotides line up with TRBD1. The trim removed 6 bases at V and 4 bases at J, leaving 8 bases unmatched. The CDR3 runs to 15 residues. From germline, CDR1 is MNHEY and CDR2 SVGAGI. CDR3 nucleotide sequence: TGTGCCAGCAGCTCTCCGGGACAGGGGGTGTACGAGCAGTACTTC. This codes for CASSSPGQGVYEQYF.

This clone was recorded only once. This rearrangement joins TRBV4-3 to TRBJ2-5; D unresolved. The V and J ends lost 0 bases and 1 base respectively, with 9 bases between them. CDR1 and CDR2 (germline): LGHNA, YSLEER. The CDR3 covers 15 residues. CDR3 in amino acids: CASSQDWASQETQYF. In nucleotides, the CDR3 is TGCGCCAGCAGCCAAGATTGGGCAAGCCAAGAGACCCAGTACTTC.

The V call is TRBV19, the J call TRBJ1-1, with TRBD1 matching over 7 bases. V trimming: 7 bases; J trimming: 1 base; junction bases outside the gene matches: 3. The CDR3 is 13 amino acids. CDR1 and CDR2 (germline): LNHDA, SQIVND (reference sequence). CDR3 coding DNA: TGTGCCAGTAACGACAGGGCGAACACTGAAGCTTTCTTT. Translated: CASNDRANTEAFF.

This chain connects TRBV27 to TRBJ1-1, with D possibly being TRBD1 (6 bases). CDR1 and CDR2 from the germline V gene are MNHEY and SMNVEV (reference sequence). There are 16 residues in the CDR3. The V end lost 5 bases, the J end lost 2 bases, and 18 bases lay between the germline ends. In DNA form, the CDR3 reads TGTGCCAGCAGTCTCGATATGGGCAGGGGCAACACTGAAGCTTTCTTT. Translation: CASSLDMGRGNTEAFF.

The V and J genes are TRBV4-1 and TRBJ1-4; no clear D gene. The V and J ends lost 7 bases and 3 bases respectively, with 15 bases between them. There are 15 residues in the CDR3. Germline lookup yields CDR1 MGHRA and CDR2 YSYEKL. The CDR3 is CASTFGLTPNEKLFF. The DNA of the CDR3 is TGCGCCAGCACATTTGGGCTTACCCCTAATGAAAAACTGTTTTTT.